This TCR beta chain was profiled in a study of identical twins. Findings and caveats of the study: Models underpredicted monozygotic twin sharing of out-of-frame TCR alpha.

Germline V gene data show CDR1 as DFQATT and CDR2 as SNEGSKA (reference sequence). This CDR3 comprises 15 residues. V trimming: 2 bases; J trimming: 8 bases; junction bases outside the gene matches: 11. MiXCR, applied by TCRdb to the 5' RACE reads, yields one record per CDR3 protein. Of 600,000 to 850,000 distinct CDR3 sequences in the sample, roughly 18% were seen once. Details on this clonotype: The antigen remains unidentified.

These same records also appear under a second study, on T cells expressing NK-cell markers. From that report: In several experiments, an anti-gamma-delta TCR antibody restricted sorting to alpha-beta TCR T cells. Six donors carried dominant NKG2C+ clonotypes that made up about 1.0-7.5% of their CD8+ T cells. Among a handful of donors, these clonotypes also ranked first in the CD3+CD56-NKG2C+ fraction.

The rearrangement links TRBV20-1 to TRBJ2-3; 9 nucleotides match TRBD2. The sequenced material came from PBMCs. The clonotype comes from a woman aged 18 to 35 in good health. CDR3 sequence: CSARTQRAGGLTQYF. The CDR3 DNA reads TGCAGTGCTAGAACCCAAAGAGCGGGGGGCCTTACGCAGTATTTT.